A selection of T cell receptor beta chains follows, all from one sample in a study of cytomegalovirus exposure and HLA in healthy donors. The method was immunoSEQ multiplex PCR; TCRdb's version includes in-frame clones alone and lacks a portion of them. Of hundreds of thousands of clones detected, around 90% appear once; the ten largest clones hold roughly 2%. Sequencing was carried out using PBMCs. These receptors were obtained from a woman between 18 and 30 years old in good health and CMV-seropositive. Both conserved end residues are part of each CDR3. A D gene is named only where the DNA matches it firmly. Clone size is shown for a subset of rows, as once, few, many or a class of expanded clone.

DNA	CDR3	D	J	size	V
TGTGCCAGCAGCTTGTCGGGCAGGGTCTCCTACGAGCAGTACTTC	CASSLSGRVSYEQYF	NA	TRBJ2-7	NA	TRBV5-6
TGTGCCAGCAGCCGGGACATGATCTACGAGCAGTACTTC	CASSRDMIYEQYF	NA	TRBJ2-7	NA	TRBV2
TGTGCCACCTTTCCGACAGGGCTGAACACTGAAGCTTTCTTT	CATFPTGLNTEAFF	TRBD1	TRBJ1-1	NA	TRBV10-3
TGTGCCAGTAGTATCCAACAAGGGGGCTATGGCTACACCTTC	CASSIQQGGYGYTF	NA	TRBJ1-2	NA	TRBV19
TGTGCCAGCAGTTTATTCCCTCCAACACACTATGGCTACACCTTC	CASSLFPPTHYGYTF	NA	TRBJ1-2	NA	TRBV27
TGCGCCAGCAGCTTTCGAGCGGGCTCAGATACGCAGTATTTT	CASSFRAGSDTQYF	NA	TRBJ2-3	once	TRBV5-1
TGCAGCGTTGAAAGACAGGGGGCAGGTGAAAAACTGTTTTTT	CSVERQGAGEKLFF	TRBD1	TRBJ1-4	NA	TRBV29-1
TGTGCCTGGAGTGGGGACAGGGGCACTGAAGCTTTCTTT	CAWSGDRGTEAFF	TRBD1	TRBJ1-1	few	TRBV30
TGTGCCAGCAGTCCCCGCGGGACTAGTTCTCAGTACTTC	CASSPRGTSSQYF	TRBD2	TRBJ2-7	NA	TRBV27
TGTGCCTGGAGTGGCTACGACACGAACACTGAAGCTTTCTTT	CAWSGYDTNTEAFF	NA	TRBJ1-1	NA	TRBV30
TGTGCCAGCACCCAGGGACTAGCGGGAGGGATGGAGACCCAGTACTTC	CASTQGLAGGMETQYF	TRBD2	TRBJ2-5	NA	TRBV7-9
TGCGCCAGCAGTGAGCTTGGAGCGGGAGGGGACAATGAGCAGTTCTTC	CASSELGAGGDNEQFF	TRBD2	TRBJ2-1	NA	TRBV10-1
TGTGCCAGCAGGGGGGCGGTTTCCTACGAGCAGTACTTC	CASRGAVSYEQYF	NA	TRBJ2-7	once	TRBV28
TGTGCCATCGGCGGGACTAGCGGCACAGATACGCAGTATTTT	CAIGGTSGTDTQYF	TRBD2	TRBJ2-3	NA	TRBV10-3
TGTGCCAGCAGTTCCCTAGGACGGGGACTCACAGATACGCAGTATTTT	CASSSLGRGLTDTQYF	NA	TRBJ2-3	NA	TRBV28
TGTGCCAGCTCACCAGGACTAGGGGTGGACTACAATGAGCAGTTCTTC	CASSPGLGVDYNEQFF	TRBD2	TRBJ2-1	NA	TRBV18
TGTGCCAGCAGTCGGACAGGGGAATATGGCTACACCTTC	CASSRTGEYGYTF	TRBD1	TRBJ1-2	NA	TRBV28
TGTGCCAGCAGCTTAGGGGCTAGCGGGAGCTACGAGCAGTACTTC	CASSLGASGSYEQYF	TRBD2	TRBJ2-7	NA	TRBV11-2
TGTCACCACCTTAACATCTTACTAGCGGGAGGACTACGGCGCTACAATGAGCAGTTCTTC	CHHLNILLAGGLRRYNEQFF	TRBD2	TRBJ2-1	NA	TRBV19
TGTGCCAGCTCACCACCGTTCAGGGGGCGTGAAAAACTGTTTTTT	CASSPPFRGREKLFF	TRBD1	TRBJ1-4	NA	TRBV18
TGTGCCAGCAGCCAAGTCGGGGGGTTAGGAGCGGGAGGCATCTACAATGAGCAGTTCTTC	CASSQVGGLGAGGIYNEQFF	TRBD2	TRBJ2-1	once	TRBV14
TGTGCCAGCTCCGTAGGCGCGGGGGGCGTTGATGGCTACACCTTC	CASSVGAGGVDGYTF	NA	TRBJ1-2	NA	TRBV27
TGCGCCAGCAGCTTGGGTCACTATGGGACTGAAGCTTTCTTT	CASSLGHYGTEAFF	NA	TRBJ1-1	NA	TRBV5-1
TGTGCCAGCAGCCCGACTAGCGGAGGCAAGGAGACCCAGTACTTC	CASSPTSGGKETQYF	TRBD2	TRBJ2-5	NA	TRBV9
TGCGCCAGCAGCCCACTAGATCTCAGCACAGATACGCAGTATTTT	CASSPLDLSTDTQYF	NA	TRBJ2-3	NA	TRBV5-1
TGTGCCATCAGTGAGAAACCGACAGGGCAATATAGCAATCAGCCCCAGCATTTT	CAISEKPTGQYSNQPQHF	TRBD1	TRBJ1-5	NA	TRBV10-3
TGCAGCGTAAGATCGACTAGCGGGAAGATGGGGACCCAGTACTTC	CSVRSTSGKMGTQYF	TRBD2	TRBJ2-5	NA	TRBV29-1
TGCGCCAGCAGCTTAGGGGGCCCTGGAAACACCATATATTTT	CASSLGGPGNTIYF	TRBD1	TRBJ1-3	NA	TRBV5-1
TGTGCCAGCAGTACGGTGGGGGGCTACGAGCAGTACTTC	CASSTVGGYEQYF	NA	TRBJ2-7	few	TRBV27
TGTGCCAGCAGTTTAAACGGGAACACTGAAGCTTTCTTT	CASSLNGNTEAFF	NA	TRBJ1-1	NA	TRBV2
TGCGCCAGCAGCCAAGATATCCTAGAGAACACTGAAGCTTTCTTT	CASSQDILENTEAFF	NA	TRBJ1-1	NA	TRBV4-1